One T cell receptor (beta chain) is described in this entry. In Seattle, patients joined the study during active infection and were tracked longitudinally. In the original processing: The authors estimated nucleated cell counts from reference gene primer amplification. Repertoires were generated with immunoSEQ multiplex PCR, while TCRdb's copy carries only in-frame clones and drops some. V, J and clone size reflect that table, while D and trimming were determined from the DNA. The repertoire consists of about 250,000 clones, with around 88% occurring once and the leading ten covering approximately 5.5%. The data originate from a study of blood T cell repertoires in COVID-19. Study-level information: Sites across the United States, Italy and Spain contributed samples from acute and convalescent COVID-19. The cDNA or gDNA used as material had been derived from T cells, B-cell-depleted T cells, or PBMCs.

The CDR3 totals 14 residues. The V and J ends lost 8 bases and 4 bases respectively, with 17 bases between them. Germline assignment: CDR1 MDHEN and CDR2 SYDVKM. Sequencing was carried out using peripheral blood. This sequence originates from a woman older than 75 with COVID-19, enrolled during active disease. V is TRBV28 and J is TRBJ1-2; D perhaps matches TRBD1 (6 bases). The chain's CDR3 is CASCPIRGSYGYTF. CDR3 nucleotide sequence: TGTGCCAGCTGCCCCATCAGGGGTAGCTATGGCTACACCTTC.